What follows are 20 T cell receptor beta chains derived from one specimen sequenced in a study of cytomegalovirus exposure and HLA in healthy donors. Assay: immunoSEQ multiplex PCR; the TCRdb copy retains only in-frame clones and omits some. The sample has some 60,000 clones; around 96% are singletons. The sample consisted of PBMCs. Every receptor here comes from a man younger than 30 in good health and CMV-seronegative.

The V and J genes are TRBV30 and TRBJ1-2; 7 bases agree with TRBD1. Looked up from germline, CDR1 is GTSNPN and CDR2 is SVGIG (reference sequence). CDR3 length: 13 residues. The V segment lost 2 bases and the J segment 8 bases; nucleotides outside the gene matches: 8. CDR3: CAWSPPGQWGYTF. The CDR3 DNA reads as TGTGCCTGGAGTCCTCCGGGACAGTGGGGCTACACCTTC. The whole variable domain, remainder taken from reference TRBV30 and TRBJ1-2, is SQTIHQWPATLVQPVGSPLSLECTVEGTSNPNLYWYRQAAGRGLQLLFYSVGIGQISSEVPQNLSASRPQDRQFILSSKKLLLSDSGFYLCAWSPPGQWGYTFGSGTRLTVV.

The rearrangement joins TRBV27 to TRBJ2-7; 12 positions match TRBD1. CDR3 length: 14 residues. The V and J ends lost 4 bases and 6 bases, in that order; junction bases with no gene match: 4. Per germline, CDR1 MNHEY and CDR2 SMNVEV (reference sequence). CDR3 sequence: CASSSGTGGVEQYF. DNA of the CDR3: TGTGCCAGCAGTTCCGGGACAGGGGGCGTCGAGCAGTACTTC.

V gene TRBV27 combines with J gene TRBJ2-1; 9 bases agree with TRBD2. Germline loops: CDR1 MNHEY, CDR2 SMNVEV (reference sequence). The trim removed 5 bases at V and 3 bases at J, leaving 20 bases unmatched. There are 20 residues in the CDR3. CDR3 bases: TGTGCCAGCAGTCCCGAACCGGGACTAGCCCTACAAGTGATCTACAATGAGCAGTTCTTC. This translates into CASSPEPGLALQVIYNEQFF.

This chain links TRBV7-9 with TRBJ2-7; TRBD1 matches at 10 bases. CDR1 is SEHNR, CDR2 FQNEAQ, per germline (reference sequence). V dropped 5 bases and J dropped 7; count of bases not matched to a gene: 14. The CDR3 is made up of 16 amino acids. Here the CDR3 DNA reads TGTGCCAGCAGCCCCCGGGACAGGGGTTTGTACGGTGAGCAGTACTTC. Translated, it gives CASSPRDRGLYGEQYF.

The J gene is TRBJ1-2, the V gene TRBV18; D call uncertain. Germline loops: CDR1 KGHSH, CDR2 LQKENI. V was trimmed by 3 bases and J by 4 bases, leaving 15 bases between them. The CDR3 sequence is 15 residues long. The CDR3 region is CASSPRVEDFYGYTF. DNA for the CDR3: TGTGCCAGCTCACCCCGAGTAGAAGATTTCTATGGCTACACCTTC. The full variable domain, in which reference TRBV18 and TRBJ1-2 provide the parts outside the CDR3, is NAGVMQNPRHLVRRRGQEARLRCSPMKGHSHVYWYRQLPEEGLKFMVYLQKENIIDESGMPKERFSAEFPKEGPSILRIQQVVRGDSAAYFCASSPRVEDFYGYTFGSGTRLTVV.

The gene calls are TRBV6-1 and TRBJ1-2, with a possible D match to TRBD1 (5 bases). This CDR3 has 13 residues. V shed 6 bases and J shed 5 bases, with 13 bases lying between them. Germline loops: CDR1 MNHNS, CDR2 SASEGT. The CDR3 protein is CASRGPPDYGYTF. The CDR3 DNA reads TGTGCCAGCAGGGGGCCCCCGGATTATGGCTACACCTTC.

The J gene is TRBJ1-1, the V gene TRBV30, with a possible D match to TRBD1 (5 bases). The CDR3 is made up of 13 amino acids. In germline, CDR1 is GTSNPN, CDR2 SVGIG (reference sequence). V was cut by 1 base and J by 4 bases, with 10 bases left in between. The CDR3 spells CAWSDQGGTEAFF. In DNA, the CDR3 is TGTGCCTGGAGTGACCAGGGAGGCACTGAAGCTTTCTTT.

The chain employs TRBV18 and TRBJ2-1; D is possibly TRBD2 (7 bases). The CDR3 contains 16 residues. Germline lookup yields CDR1 KGHSH and CDR2 LQKENI. V lost 5 bases and J lost 4, with 18 bases in between. CDR3 amino acids: CASSEEGRGPYNEQFF. The DNA of the CDR3 is TGTGCCAGCTCAGAAGAGGGGCGGGGGCCATACAATGAGCAGTTCTTC.

The chain joins TRBV27 to TRBJ1-5; tentative D call: TRBD1 (6 bases). Germline V gene sequence: CDR1 MNHEY, CDR2 SMNVEV (reference sequence). V was clipped by 5 bases and J by 2 bases, with 10 bases between them. There are 14 residues in the CDR3. CDR3 loop: CASSPAGGNQPQHF. The CDR3 nucleotides read TGTGCCAGCAGTCCAGCAGGGGGCAATCAGCCCCAGCATTTT.

The chain joins TRBV6-4 to TRBJ2-1, with TRBD2 identical over 14 bases. Germline lookup yields CDR1 MRHNA and CDR2 SNTAGT. V lost 0 bases, J lost 2 bases, and 3 bases stayed unmatched. This CDR3 is built from 18 residues. The CDR3 DNA reads TGTGCCAGCAGTGACTCAGGGACTAGCGGGAGACCCTACAATGAGCAGTTCTTC. It yields the protein CASSDSGTSGRPYNEQFF.

The gene calls are TRBV28 and TRBJ2-1; no reliable D call. This CDR3 is built from 14 residues. V dropped 3 bases and J dropped 4 bases, with 10 bases sitting between them. Germline assignment: CDR1 MDHEN and CDR2 SYDVKM. This CDR3 is CASSLSGSYNEQFF. In DNA, the CDR3 is TGTGCCAGCAGTTTGTCAGGTTCGTACAATGAGCAGTTCTTC.

About this clone: The same CDR3 also results from other DNA sequences found in this sample. The V call is TRBV28, the J call TRBJ2-1; 8 positions agree with TRBD2. The CDR3 spans 14 residues. The V segment lost 6 bases and the J segment 4 bases; nucleotides outside the gene matches: 5. The germline CDR1 and CDR2 sequences are MDHEN and SYDVKM. The CDR3 DNA reads TGTGCCAGCAGGTTAGCGGGGAGTTACAATGAGCAGTTCTTC. Protein product: CASRLAGSYNEQFF.

This chain connects TRBV29-1 to TRBJ2-7; 7 nucleotides line up with TRBD1. Germline CDR1 and CDR2: SQVTM and ANQGSEA. The CDR3 consists of 13 residues. V shed 4 bases, J shed 2 bases, and the junction held 5 bases outside the gene matches. The CDR3 DNA is TGCAGCGTTGTGCAGGGGGACGCCTACGAGCAGTACTTC. Residues: CSVVQGDAYEQYF.

The genes are TRBV30 and TRBJ2-1; 16 bases match TRBD2. V was clipped by 3 bases and J by 5 bases; unmatched bases: 7. CDR1 and CDR2 from the germline V gene are GTSNPN and SVGIG (reference sequence). The CDR3 extends over 17 amino acids. For the CDR3, the DNA is TGTGCCTGGAGGAGGGGGACTAGCGGGAGGGCCCACAATGAGCAGTTCTTC. It encodes CAWRRGTSGRAHNEQFF.

Regarding this clone: One end of the junction does not line up with germline, which may come from a read error. The chain has TRBV2 and TRBJ1-1; TRBD1 matches at 7 bases. The CDR3 contains 16 residues. CDR1 is SNHLY and CDR2 is FYNNEI in the germline V gene. CDR3 loop: CASSEGARGLKTEAFF. The CDR3 region has the DNA TGTGCCAGCAGTGAAGGCGCCAGGGGGTTGAAGACTGAAGCTTTCTTT.

V gene TRBV10-1 combines with J gene TRBJ2-2; 7 nucleotides align to TRBD1. J gave up 3 bases and V 5 bases, and 0 bases lay outside the gene matches. Germline V CDR1 and CDR2: WNHNN, SYGVQD (reference sequence). The CDR3 extends over 13 amino acids. CDR3 loop: CASSTGDTGELFF. CDR3 DNA: TGCGCCAGCAGTACAGGGGACACCGGGGAGCTGTTTTTT.

Only one count was recorded for this clone. This sequence joins TRBV27 and TRBJ2-2; D possibly corresponds to TRBD2 (6 bases). CDR1 and CDR2 from the germline V gene are MNHEY and SMNVEV (reference sequence). CDR3 size: 15 residues. Between the trimmed V and J ends, which lost 5 bases and 4 bases, there was a span of 14 bases. CDR3 DNA: TGTGCCAGCAGTGCCGGTAGCGGCGTCACCGGGGAGCTGTTTTTT. Its translation: CASSAGSGVTGELFF.

The CDR3 coding sequence is TGTGCCAGCAGTTTAACAGGGCTCGAGCACGAGCAGTACTTC. This codes for CASSLTGLEHEQYF. J is TRBJ2-7 and V is TRBV27; the D gene is possibly TRBD1 (6 bases). Trimming shortened V by 2 bases and J by 5 bases, and 13 bases separated the two germline ends. CDR1 is MNHEY, CDR2 SMNVEV, per germline (reference sequence). The CDR3 contains 14 residues.

V usage is TRBV6-5 and J usage is TRBJ2-7; 7 bases align to TRBD2. The CDR3 totals 14 residues. The J segment lost 3 bases and the V segment lost 0 bases, leaving 2 bases of the junction unmatched. Germline V gene data show CDR1 as MNHEY and CDR2 as SVGAGI. DNA for the CDR3: TGTGCCAGCAGTTACTCGTCGGGGGGCTACGAGCAGTACTTC. This encodes CASSYSSGGYEQYF.

This chain connects TRBV6-5 to TRBJ1-2, with no clear D. The CDR3 loop spans 13 amino acids. Trimming removed 1 base from V and 8 bases from J, with 11 bases in between. Germline V gives CDR1 MNHEY, CDR2 SVGAGI. The CDR3 here is CASSYFAFRGYTF. The CDR3 DNA sequence: TGTGCCAGCAGTTACTTTGCCTTTAGAGGCTACACCTTC.